This T cell receptor beta chain was recovered during a study of regulatory T cells in long-lasting Graves disease. Regarding time point: newly diagnosed GD, antithyroid drugs for less than 3 months. PBMC RNA was the source of the TCR library. CDR3 regions were amplified by Arm-PCR using iRepertoire HTBI primers to build TCR beta libraries. TCRdb processed the multiplex PCR reads anew with MiXCR; each CDR3 protein has one entry. The sample contains about 430,000 distinct CDR3 sequences, about 15% of which appear only once. The CDR3 spans 14 residues. Germline V gene sequence: CDR1 LGHDT, CDR2 YNNKEL (reference sequence). V dropped 1 base and J dropped 2 bases, with 9 bases sitting between them. This clonotype was recorded many times. These records were also assigned to another study, of T cells in Graves' hyperthyroidism and ophthalmopathy. That study adds: First-round RT-PCR with HTBI primers amplified the TCR CDR3 region.

Source: peripheral blood mononuclear cells (PBMCs), taken at new diagnosis, from a patient treated with antithyroid drugs. The chain recombines TRBV3-1 with TRBJ2-7; D call uncertain. This receptor was identified in a woman aged 40 to 50 with Graves disease. CDR3 bases: TGTGCCAGCAGCCAAGGGCAGCGCACCTACGAGCAGTACTTC. As protein: CASSQGQRTYEQYF.